One TCR beta chain is described in this entry. The data were obtained in a study of blood T cell repertoires in COVID-19. Study in general: Donors in the United States, Italy and Spain gave samples during acute or convalescent COVID-19.

Authors' data handling: Estimation of nucleated cell counts relied on the amplification of reference gene primers. Produced via immunoSEQ multiplex PCR; TCRdb's table is partial and in-frame only. V and J calls and clone size follow that table, whereas D and trimming were derived from the DNA. The table includes about 140,000 clones, less than 80% detected once. Losses at the gene ends were 2 bases for V and 3 bases for J; bases not matched to a gene: 3. Germline V gene sequence: CDR1 KGHSH, CDR2 LQKENI. This CDR3 has 15 amino acids. This TCR came from a woman older than 75 with active or convalescent COVID-19. V is TRBV18 and J is TRBJ2-7; 11 bases agree with TRBD1. Specimen: peripheral blood. The CDR3 DNA reads TGTGCCAGCTCACCAGGCGGGACAGGGGGCTACGAGCAGTACTTC. Translation: CASSPGGTGGYEQYF.